The rows below give T cell receptor beta chains drawn from one sample of a study of blood T cell repertoires in COVID-19. TCRdb's table, derived via immunoSEQ multiplex PCR, lists solely in-frame clones and lacks some. This table has roughly 49,000 clones, around 83% appearing once. The specimen sequenced was peripheral blood. The receptors shown here come from a woman aged 80 or over with acute or convalescent COVID-19. Each CDR3 is given with its conserved first and last residue. Each record gives: V gene, J gene, clone size, D gene, CDR3 protein, CDR3 DNA. A D gene is named only where the DNA matches it firmly. Not all rows give a size; the values are once, few, many and, for expanded clones, a class.

>TRBV29-1|TRBJ2-7|NA|TRBD1
CSVETGNEQYF
TGCAGCGTTGAGACAGGGAACGAGCAGTACTTC
>TRBV27|TRBJ1-2|NA|NA
CASSLSDRPEYGYTF
TGTGCCAGCAGTCTCTCTGACAGGCCCGAGTATGGCTACACCTTC
>TRBV2|TRBJ2-5|NA|TRBD2
CASSEHRTSGDGGETQYF
TGTGCCAGCAGTGAACACCGGACTAGCGGGGATGGGGGCGAGACCCAGTACTTC
>TRBV6-6|TRBJ2-5|NA|TRBD2
CASSYSGSGGPVTQYF
TGTGCCAGCAGTTACTCGGGAAGCGGGGGGCCTGTGACCCAGTACTTC
>TRBV6-5|TRBJ2-2|NA|TRBD2
CATVTSGVGELFF
TGTGCCACTGTAACTAGCGGGGTCGGGGAGCTGTTTTTT
>TRBV29-1|TRBJ1-4|NA|NA
CSVELNEKLFF
TGCAGCGTTGAACTTAATGAAAAACTGTTTTTT
>TRBV9|TRBJ2-2|once|TRBD2
CASSVASTAGVFGELFF
TGTGCCAGCAGCGTAGCTTCGACAGCGGGGGTATTCGGGGAGCTGTTTTTT
>TRBV6-6|TRBJ2-2|NA|TRBD2
CASSRPGLAGGNTGELFF
TGTGCCAGCAGTCGACCGGGACTAGCGGGGGGGAACACCGGGGAGCTGTTTTTT
>TRBV15|TRBJ1-5|NA|TRBD1
CATSKPGTGRPHSNQPQHF
TGTGCCACCAGCAAGCCCGGGACAGGCAGACCTCATAGCAATCAGCCCCAGCATTTT
>TRBV7-2|TRBJ1-1|NA|NA
CASSPRHNTEAFF
TGTGCCAGCAGCCCCCGACATAACACTGAAGCTTTCTTT
>TRBV7-9|TRBJ1-1|few|TRBD1
CASSLGGQGAEAFF
TGTGCCAGCAGCTTGGGGGGACAGGGAGCTGAAGCTTTCTTT
>TRBV28|TRBJ1-1|NA|TRBD1
CASSNRGYTEAFF
TGTGCCAGCAGTAACAGGGGATACACTGAAGCTTTCTTT
>TRBV30|TRBJ1-4|NA|NA
CAWRVRGYEKLFF
TGTGCCTGGAGGGTCAGGGGTTATGAAAAACTGTTTTTT
>TRBV25-1|TRBJ2-5|NA|NA
CASSESWGGAGETQYF
TGTGCCAGCAGTGAATCCTGGGGGGGGGCAGGGGAGACCCAGTACTTC
>TRBV19|TRBJ2-1|NA|NA
CASLHRGEQFF
TGTGCCAGTCTCCACCGGGGTGAGCAGTTCTTC
>TRBV10-2|TRBJ1-1|NA|NA
CASRNRQATNTEAFF
TGCGCCAGCAGAAATCGACAGGCGACGAACACTGAAGCTTTCTTT
>TRBV29-1|TRBJ1-3|NA|NA
CSVEKGMGRGTIYF
TGCAGCGTTGAAAAAGGGATGGGGAGAGGCACCATATATTTT